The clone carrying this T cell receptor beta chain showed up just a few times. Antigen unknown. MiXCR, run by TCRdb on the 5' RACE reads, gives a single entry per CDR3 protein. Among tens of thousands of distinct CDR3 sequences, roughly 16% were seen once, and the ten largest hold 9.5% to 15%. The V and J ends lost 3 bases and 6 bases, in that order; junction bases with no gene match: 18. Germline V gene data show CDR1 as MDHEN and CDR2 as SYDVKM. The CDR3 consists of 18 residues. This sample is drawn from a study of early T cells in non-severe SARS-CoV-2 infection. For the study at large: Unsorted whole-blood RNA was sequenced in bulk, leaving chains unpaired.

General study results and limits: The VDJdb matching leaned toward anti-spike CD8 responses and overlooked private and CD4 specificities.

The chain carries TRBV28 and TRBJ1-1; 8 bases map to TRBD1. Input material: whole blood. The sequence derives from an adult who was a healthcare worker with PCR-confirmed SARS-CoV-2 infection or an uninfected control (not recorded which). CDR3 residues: CASSLIIQPTGVDAEAFF. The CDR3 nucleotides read TGTGCCAGCAGTTTGATCATCCAACCGACAGGGGTAGACGCTGAAGCTTTCTTT.